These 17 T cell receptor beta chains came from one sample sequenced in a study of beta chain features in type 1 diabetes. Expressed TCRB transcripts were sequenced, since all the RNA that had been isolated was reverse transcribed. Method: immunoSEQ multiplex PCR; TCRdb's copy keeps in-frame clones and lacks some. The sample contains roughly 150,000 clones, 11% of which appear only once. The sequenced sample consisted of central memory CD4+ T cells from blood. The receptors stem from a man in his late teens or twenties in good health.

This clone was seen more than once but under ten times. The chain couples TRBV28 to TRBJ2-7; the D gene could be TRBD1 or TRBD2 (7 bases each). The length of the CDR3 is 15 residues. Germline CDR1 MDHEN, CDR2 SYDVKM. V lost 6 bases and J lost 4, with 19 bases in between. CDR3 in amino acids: CASSPSGGQSYEQYF. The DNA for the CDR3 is TGTGCCAGCAGCCCATCGGGGGGACAGAGTTACGAGCAGTACTTC.

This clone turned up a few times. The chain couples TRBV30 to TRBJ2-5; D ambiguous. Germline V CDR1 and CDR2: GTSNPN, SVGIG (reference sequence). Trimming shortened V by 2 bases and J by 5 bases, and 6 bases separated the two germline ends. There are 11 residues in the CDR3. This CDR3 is CAWSIGETQYF. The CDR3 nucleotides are TGTGCCTGGAGTATCGGGGAGACCCAGTACTTC.

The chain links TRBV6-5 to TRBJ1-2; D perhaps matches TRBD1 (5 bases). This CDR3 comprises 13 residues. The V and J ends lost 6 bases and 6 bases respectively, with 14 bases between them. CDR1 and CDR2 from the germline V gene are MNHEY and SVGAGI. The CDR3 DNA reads TGTGCCAGCAGCGCAGGGAGAGCCCATGGCTACACCTTC. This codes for CASSAGRAHGYTF.

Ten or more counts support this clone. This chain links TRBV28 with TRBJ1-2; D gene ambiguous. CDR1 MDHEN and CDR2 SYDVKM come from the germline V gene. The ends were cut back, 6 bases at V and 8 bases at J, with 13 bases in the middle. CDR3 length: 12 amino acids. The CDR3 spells CASSPGKRGYTF. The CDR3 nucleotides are TGTGCCAGCAGCCCCGGTAAACGGGGCTACACCTTC.

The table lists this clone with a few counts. This CDR3 reads CASSVDGYLAKNIQYF. In DNA form, the CDR3 reads TGTGCCAGCAGCGTAGATGGGTACCTAGCCAAAAACATTCAGTACTTC. The chain employs TRBV9 and TRBJ2-4; no clear D gene. CDR1 is SGDLS and CDR2 is YYNGEE in the germline V gene. The CDR3 runs 16 residues. V lost 0 bases to trimming and J lost 0 bases, with 10 bases between them.

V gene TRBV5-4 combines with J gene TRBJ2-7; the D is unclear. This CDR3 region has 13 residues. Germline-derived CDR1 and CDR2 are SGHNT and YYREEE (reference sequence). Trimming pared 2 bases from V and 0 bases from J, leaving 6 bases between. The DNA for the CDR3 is TGTGCCAGCAGCTTCCAGAACTCCTACGAGCAGTACTTC. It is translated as CASSFQNSYEQYF.

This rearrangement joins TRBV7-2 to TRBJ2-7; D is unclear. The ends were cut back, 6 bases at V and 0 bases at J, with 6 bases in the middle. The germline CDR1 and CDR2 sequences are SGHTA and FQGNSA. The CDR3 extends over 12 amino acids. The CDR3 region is CASRGYSYEQYF. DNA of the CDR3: TGTGCCAGCAGGGGCTACTCCTACGAGCAGTACTTC.

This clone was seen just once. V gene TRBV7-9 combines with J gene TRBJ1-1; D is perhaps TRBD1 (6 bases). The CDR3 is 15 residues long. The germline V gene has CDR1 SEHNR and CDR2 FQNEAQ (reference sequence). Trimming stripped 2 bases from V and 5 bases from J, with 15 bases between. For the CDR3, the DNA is TGTGCCAGCAGCTTAACCCCGGGGGCAAGAACTGAAGCTTTCTTT. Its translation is CASSLTPGARTEAFF.

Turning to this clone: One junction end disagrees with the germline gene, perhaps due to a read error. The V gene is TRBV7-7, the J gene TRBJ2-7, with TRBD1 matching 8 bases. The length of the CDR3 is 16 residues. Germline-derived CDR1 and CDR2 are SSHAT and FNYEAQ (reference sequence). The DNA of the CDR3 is TGTGCTAGCAGCCCGCGGGTTGGACAGGGTGTCAACGAGCAGTACTTC. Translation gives CASSPRVGQGVNEQYF.

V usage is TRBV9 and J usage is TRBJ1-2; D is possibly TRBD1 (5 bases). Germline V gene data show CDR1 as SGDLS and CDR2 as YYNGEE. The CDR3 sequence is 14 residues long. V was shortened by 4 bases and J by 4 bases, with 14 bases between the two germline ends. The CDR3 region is CASSRERGVYGYTF. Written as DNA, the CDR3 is TGTGCCAGCAGCCGGGAGAGGGGCGTCTATGGCTACACCTTC. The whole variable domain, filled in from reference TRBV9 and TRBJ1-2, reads DSGVTQTPKHLITATGQRVTLRCSPRSGDLSVYWYQQSLDQGLQFLIQYYNGEERAKGNILERFSAQQFPDLHSELNLSSLELGDSALYFCASSRERGVYGYTFGSGTRLTVV.

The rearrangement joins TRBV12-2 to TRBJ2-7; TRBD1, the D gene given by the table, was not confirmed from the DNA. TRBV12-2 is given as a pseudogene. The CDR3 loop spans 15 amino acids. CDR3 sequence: CASRLIQGRCDEQYF. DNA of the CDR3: TGTGCAAGTCGCTTAATCCAGGGGAGATGCGACGAGCAGTACTTC.

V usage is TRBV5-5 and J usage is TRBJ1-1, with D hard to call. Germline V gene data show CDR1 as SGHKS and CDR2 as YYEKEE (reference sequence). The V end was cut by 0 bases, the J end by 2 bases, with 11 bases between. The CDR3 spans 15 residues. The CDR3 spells CASSLGPGVNTEAFF. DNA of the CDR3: TGTGCCAGCAGCTTGGGGCCGGGAGTAAACACTGAAGCTTTCTTT.

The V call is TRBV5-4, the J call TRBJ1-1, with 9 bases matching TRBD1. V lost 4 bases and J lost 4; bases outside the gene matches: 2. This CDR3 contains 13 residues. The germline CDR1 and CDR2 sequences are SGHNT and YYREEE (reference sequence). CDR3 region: CASSPGQGTEAFF. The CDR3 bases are TGTGCCAGCAGCCCGGGACAGGGCACTGAAGCTTTCTTT.

Here the CDR3 DNA reads TGTGCCAGCTCACCAATAGGACAGGGCGACATTCAGTACTTC. Translating gives CASSPIGQGDIQYF. The chain employs TRBV18 and TRBJ2-4; 8 bases line up with TRBD1. The CDR3 extends over 14 amino acids. The ends lost 2 bases at V and 8 bases at J; junction bases unmatched: 5. Germline assignment: CDR1 KGHSH and CDR2 LQKENI.

The chain's CDR3 is CASSQDSGSTDTQYF. In nucleotides, the CDR3 is TGTGCCAGCAGCCAGGATAGCGGGAGCACAGATACGCAGTATTTT. The chain is built from TRBV4-2 and TRBJ2-3; 7 bases align to TRBD2. Germline assignment: CDR1 LGHNA and CDR2 YNFKEQ. This CDR3 spans 15 amino acids. After removal of 3 bases from V and 0 bases from J, the junction contained 3 bases not matched to a gene.

The chain's CDR3 is CASSLVTGEFYNEQFF. DNA of the CDR3: TGTGCCAGCAGCTTGGTGACAGGGGAGTTCTACAATGAGCAGTTCTTC. The chain combines TRBV5-4 with TRBJ2-1, with TRBD1 matching over 8 bases. The CDR3 extends over 16 amino acids. CDR1 is SGHNT and CDR2 is YYREEE in the germline V gene (reference sequence). The V gene end was trimmed by 0 bases and the J gene end by 3 bases; junction bases not matched to a gene: 5.

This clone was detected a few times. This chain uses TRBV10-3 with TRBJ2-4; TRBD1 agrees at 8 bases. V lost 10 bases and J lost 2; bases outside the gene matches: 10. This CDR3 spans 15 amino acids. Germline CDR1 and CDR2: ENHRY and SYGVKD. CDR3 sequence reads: CATASTGETKNIQYF. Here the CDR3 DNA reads TGTGCCACCGCCTCGACAGGGGAAACCAAAAACATTCAGTACTTC.